This T cell receptor beta chain was recovered during a study of beta chain features in type 1 diabetes. Details on this clone: Its antigen is not identified.

Germline CDR1 and CDR2: SGHTA and FQGNSA. The CDR3 runs 16 residues. Trimming left V 3 bases short and J 1 base short, with 15 bases between. The study, taken as a whole, reports: All four CD4+ subsets of Type 1 diabetes patients contained TCRB CDR3s that were moderately but significantly shorter.

Reverse transcribing all isolated RNA meant expressed TCRB transcripts were sequenced. Sequencing used immunoSEQ multiplex PCR; TCRdb keeps in-frame clones, though not all of them. The sample lists around 40,000 clones; about 68% were seen once. The receptor was derived from a young man with type 1 diabetes. Some clones in this sample may be carry-over from other donors' samples. V and J are TRBV7-2 and TRBJ2-5, with a weak D call TRBD1 (5 bases). Sequencing was performed on Tregs from blood. The CDR3 nucleotides read TGTGCCAGCAGCTTGGGGCTGGGAATCCTCCAAGAGACCCAGTACTTC. It yields the protein CASSLGLGILQETQYF. Filled out from reference TRBV7-2 and TRBJ2-5, the complete variable domain reads GAGVSQSPSNKVTEKGKDVELRCDPISGHTALYWYRQSLGQGLEFLIYFQGNSAPDKSGLPSDRFSAERTGGSVSTLTIQRTQQEDSAVYLCASSLGLGILQETQYFGPGTRLLVL.